Below, 16 T cell receptor beta chains from the same sample are listed, as sequenced in a study of blood T cell repertoires in COVID-19. The assay was immunoSEQ multiplex PCR, and TCRdb's table has in-frame clones only and misses some. The repertoire holds fewer than 55,000 clones, 88% seen once, with 3% in the top ten. The sequenced sample was peripheral blood. The origin of the receptors is a man aged 45-60 years with active COVID-19.

V gene TRBV5-5 combines with J gene TRBJ2-3, with 8 nucleotides matching TRBD2. CDR1 and CDR2 from the germline V gene are SGHKS and YYEKEE (reference sequence). Losses at the gene ends were 0 bases for V and 5 bases for J; bases not matched to a gene: 2. This CDR3 has 14 amino acids. CDR3 nucleotides: TGTGCCAGCAGCTTGGGTAGCGGGGTAGATACGCAGTATTTT. Protein sequence: CASSLGSGVDTQYF.

The rearrangement links TRBV6-1 to TRBJ1-1, with D possibly matching TRBD1 (6 bases). The germline V gene has CDR1 MNHNS and CDR2 SASEGT. This CDR3 has 14 residues. The V gene lost 2 bases and the J gene lost 6 bases, with 13 bases spanning the gap. The CDR3 region is CASSELMGAAEAFF. The CDR3 DNA reads TGTGCCAGCAGTGAATTAATGGGGGCGGCTGAAGCTTTCTTT.

This chain uses TRBV12-3 or TRBV12-4 with TRBJ1-4, with D hard to call. The length of the CDR3 is 13 residues. Deletions cut 5 bases from V and 11 bases from J, with 15 bases between. CDR3 bases: TGTGCCAGCAGTCTCCTGATGAGCCCCAAACTGTTTTTT. It translates to CASSLLMSPKLFF.

CDR3 amino acids: CASSLAGGPNEQFF. CDR3 DNA: TGTGCCAGCAGCTTAGCGGGGGGCCCCAATGAGCAGTTCTTC. This rearrangement joins TRBV7-3 to TRBJ2-1; 8 bases fit TRBD2. Per germline, CDR1 SGHTA and CDR2 FQGTGA. This CDR3 is 14 amino acids long. J was trimmed by 6 bases and V by 2 bases; bases with no gene match: 3.

This rearrangement joins TRBV5-1 to TRBJ1-4; 7 bases fit TRBD1. Unmatched junction bases numbered 6, after V lost 0 bases and J lost 7 bases. The CDR3 covers 15 residues. Per the germline V gene, CDR1 is SGHRS and CDR2 is YFSETQ. The CDR3, as DNA: TGCGCCAGCAGCTTGGGACAGGGTACCCGTGAAAAACTGTTTTTT. As protein: CASSLGQGTREKLFF. Full variable domain (remainder filled in from reference TRBV5-1 and TRBJ1-4): KAGVTQTPRYLIKTRGQQVTLSCSPISGHRSVSWYQQTPGQGLQFLFEYFSETQRNKGNFPGRFSGRQFSNSRSEMNVSTLELGDSALYLCASSLGQGTREKLFFGSGTQLSVL.

The chain joins TRBV12-3 or TRBV12-4 to TRBJ1-2; the D gene is possibly TRBD1 (6 bases). The CDR3 covers 13 residues. Between the trimmed V and J ends, which lost 1 base and 8 bases, there was a span of 11 bases. The CDR3 is CASSLGQVGGYTF. In DNA form, the CDR3 reads TGTGCCAGCAGTTTAGGACAGGTTGGCGGCTACACCTTC.

This chain joins TRBV23-1 and TRBJ2-2; 7 nucleotides align to TRBD1. TRBV23-1 is placed among ORFs of uncertain function. Trimming took 4 bases from V and 8 from J; bases not matched to a gene: 10. CDR3 size: 15 residues. Here the CDR3 reads CASSRLQGLLGELFF. DNA for the CDR3: TGCGCCAGCAGTCGATTACAGGGGCTTCTAGGGGAGCTGTTTTTT.

This chain joins TRBV24-1 and TRBJ2-1; 9 bases are shared with TRBD2. CDR3 length: 17 residues. CDR1 is KGHDR and CDR2 is SFDVKD in the germline V gene. V lost 3 bases, J lost 10 bases, and 15 bases stayed unmatched. Here the CDR3 reads CATSDATSGRPRGEQFF. As DNA, the CDR3 is TGTGCCACCAGTGATGCAACTAGCGGGCGCCCTAGGGGGGAGCAGTTCTTC.

The rearrangement joins TRBV6-5 to TRBJ2-2; 10 bases line up with TRBD2. The CDR3 has 16 amino acids. Germline CDR1 reads MNHEY; CDR2 reads SVGAGI. With 0 bases clipped from V and 5 bases from J, the junction kept 3 bases outside the gene matches. CDR3 loop: CASSYSLAGETGELFF. CDR3 DNA: TGTGCCAGCAGTTACTCGCTAGCGGGAGAAACCGGGGAGCTGTTTTTT.

The chain is built from TRBV14 and TRBJ2-5, with D tentatively TRBD1 (5 bases). This CDR3 contains 12 residues. CDR1 is SGHDN and CDR2 is FVKESK in the germline V gene. The ends were cut back, 2 bases at V and 5 bases at J, with 6 bases in the middle. The CDR3 loop reads CASSQNRETQYF. The CDR3 nucleotides are TGTGCCAGCAGCCAAAACAGGGAGACCCAGTACTTC.

V and J are TRBV3-1 (or the pseudogene TRBV3-2) and TRBJ1-1, with TRBD1 matching over 10 bases. The CDR3 extends over 12 amino acids. V shed 5 bases and J 8 bases; nucleotides not matched to a gene: 2. CDR1 LGHDT and CDR2 YNNKEL come from the germline V gene (reference sequence). The CDR3 DNA reads as TGTGCCAGCAGCGACAGGGGGCTAGAAGCTTTCTTT. The encoded protein is CASSDRGLEAFF.

CDR3 DNA: TGTGCCATCAGTGAGGGGGCGGGACAGGCCGTGAGGGGGACCCAGTACTTC. This codes for CAISEGAGQAVRGTQYF. This chain connects TRBV10-3 to TRBJ2-5; 8 bases fit TRBD1. V was pared by 2 bases and J by 7 bases, with 15 bases of the junction left unmatched. CDR1 ENHRY and CDR2 SYGVKD come from the germline V gene. CDR3 length equals 17 residues.

About this clone itself: At one end, the junction sequence differs from germline, possibly due to a read error. The chain combines TRBV5-5 with TRBJ2-5, with D unresolved. Germline V gene sequence: CDR1 SGHKS, CDR2 YYEKEE (reference sequence). The CDR3 loop spans 14 amino acids. This chain's CDR3 is CASSFQALLEAQYF. DNA for the CDR3: TGTGCCAGCAGCTTCCAAGCACTTCTAGAGGCCCAGTACTTC.

The chain employs TRBV2 and TRBJ1-1; D gene uncertain. Germline CDR1 and CDR2: SNHLY and FYNNEI. Between the trimmed V and J ends, which lost 6 bases and 0 bases, there was a span of 8 bases. This CDR3 is 13 amino acids long. The CDR3 protein is CASRPGMNTEAFF. The CDR3 nucleotides are TGTGCCAGCAGGCCGGGTATGAACACTGAAGCTTTCTTT.

The chain has TRBV3-1 (or the pseudogene TRBV3-2) and TRBJ1-2; no definite D call. Germline-derived CDR1 and CDR2 are LGHDT and YNNKEL (reference sequence). The length of the CDR3 is 14 residues. V lost 5 bases and J lost 7, with 17 bases in between. The CDR3 DNA follows: TGTGCCAGCAGCAAGCAGGCCAGTTATTTTGGCTACACCTTC. This sequence encodes CASSKQASYFGYTF.

The CDR3 sequence is CASSGTSGRSKANTGELFF. The CDR3 nucleotides are TGTGCCAGTAGCGGGACTAGCGGGAGAAGTAAGGCGAACACCGGGGAGCTGTTTTTT. J is TRBJ2-2 and V is TRBV19, with 14 bases that match TRBD2. There are 19 residues in the CDR3. V was pared by 6 bases and J by 0 bases, with 9 bases of the junction left unmatched. Germline V gives CDR1 LNHDA, CDR2 SQIVND (reference sequence). Drawing the rest from reference TRBV19 and TRBJ2-2, the complete variable domain is DGGITQSPKYLFRKEGQNVTLSCEQNLNHDAMYWYRQDPGQGLRLIYYSQIVNDFQKGDIAEGYSVSREKKESFPLTVTSAQKNPTAFYLCASSGTSGRSKANTGELFFGEGSRLTVL.